The rows below give T cell receptor beta chains drawn from one sample of a study of CD8+ T cells in alopecia areata. The protocol was immunoSEQ multiplex PCR, while the TCRdb copy is restricted to in-frame clones and leaves out a portion. The sample gives 150,000 to 200,000 clones, 40% to 65% of which show up once; around 10% is in the top ten. Sequencing used CD8+ T cells sorted from blood, obtained between weeks 51 and 52, from a patient treated with tofacitinib. These receptors were collected from a human donor with alopecia areata. Both conserved end residues are part of each CDR3. The D gene is left open where the match is weak. Expanded clones are given a class, and other clones once, few, many or no size at all.

D gene	clone size	J gene	V gene	CDR3 DNA	CDR3 protein
.	few	TRBJ2-7	TRBV5-6	TGTGCCAGCAGCCCTTTGGCTCACACAGGGACCTACGAGCAGTACTTC	CASSPLAHTGTYEQYF
.	few	TRBJ2-3	TRBV5-4	TGTGCCAGCAGCTTGAGAGGGACCATACAAGATACGCAGTATTTT	CASSLRGTIQDTQYF
.	.	TRBJ1-2	TRBV5-6	TGTGCCAGCAGCTTGGTTGGTTCCGCTAACTATGGCTACACCTTC	CASSLVGSANYGYTF
.	once	TRBJ2-5	TRBV5-1	TGCGCCAGCAGCGACAGAGAGACCCAGTACTTC	CASSDRETQYF
.	few	TRBJ2-1	TRBV6-5	TGTGCCAGCATCGGAAACAGCGAGCAGTTCTTC	CASIGNSEQFF
.	few	TRBJ1-1	TRBV30	TGTGCCTGGAGTGTTCCCGGGGGCCGGGCTTTCTTT	CAWSVPGGRAFF
TRBD2	.	TRBJ2-1	TRBV5-1	TGCGCCAGCAGCGACGGGACTAGCGGGGGGATATTAGATGAGCAGTTCTTC	CASSDGTSGGILDEQFF
.	.	TRBJ1-2	TRBV13	TGTGCCAGCAGCTTAATGTTGGCAGTGAGCGATGGCTACACCTTC	CASSLMLAVSDGYTF
.	.	TRBJ1-5	TRBV30	TGTGCCTGGGATGGCGGACTCAATAGCAATCAGCCCCAGCATTTT	CAWDGGLNSNQPQHF
.	few	TRBJ2-7	TRBV13	TGTGCCAGCAGCTCCTCGGACGGCTACGAGCAGTACTTC	CASSSSDGYEQYF
.	once	TRBJ1-3	TRBV9	TGTGCCAGCAGCGCCCGGGGCGTCGCGGGAAACACCATATATTTT	CASSARGVAGNTIYF
TRBD2	.	TRBJ2-5	TRBV10-3	TGTGCCATCAGTGAGTCGATCCGAGGAACTAGCGGGGCTACTGGAGAGACCCAGTACTTC	CAISESIRGTSGATGETQYF
.	.	TRBJ1-1	TRBV6-1	TGTGCCAGCAGTCCGAGGCCACCTTTGAACACTGAAGCTTTCTTT	CASSPRPPLNTEAFF
.	.	TRBJ2-3	TRBV15	TGTGCCACCAGCAGGGCCGGGACACCAGAGGCAGATACGCAGTATTTT	CATSRAGTPEADTQYF
TRBD2	.	TRBJ2-1	TRBV30	TGTGCCTGGAGTTTGGGGACTAGCGGCAATGAGCAGTTCTTC	CAWSLGTSGNEQFF
TRBD2	few	TRBJ2-4	TRBV4-2	TGTGCCAGCAGCCCAAAGGCGCTAGCGGGGGTACCCATAGCCAAAAACATTCAGTACTTC	CASSPKALAGVPIAKNIQYF
TRBD2	.	TRBJ2-7	TRBV29-1	TGCAGCGTTGAATTTATTAGCGGGGGGTCTAACTACGAGCAGTACTTC	CSVEFISGGSNYEQYF
.	.	TRBJ1-5	TRBV13	TGTGCCAGCAGCTTCGGGACGGGAAATCAGCCCCAGCATTTT	CASSFGTGNQPQHF
.	few	TRBJ2-2	TRBV10-3	TGTGCCATCACGGCAGGGACTCACACCGGGGAGCTGTTTTTT	CAITAGTHTGELFF
.	.	TRBJ2-2	TRBV11-2	TGTGCCAGCAGCTTAGGTCGCGGTATCACCGGGGAGCTGTTTTTT	CASSLGRGITGELFF
.	.	TRBJ2-3	TRBV15	TGTGCCACCAGCAGAGATGGTAACACCCACCCGGATACGCAGTATTTT	CATSRDGNTHPDTQYF
.	.	TRBJ2-1	TRBV2	TGTGCCAGCAGTAAAGACAGGAACAATGAGCAGTTCTTC	CASSKDRNNEQFF
TRBD2	.	TRBJ2-1	TRBV5-1	TGCGCCAGCAGCCGGGGACTAGCGGGGGCCCTATCCGACAATGAGCAGTTCTTC	CASSRGLAGALSDNEQFF
TRBD1	.	TRBJ2-1	TRBV7-9	TGTGCCAGCAGCTCAACAGGGGGCGGAAACAATGAGCAGTTCTTC	CASSSTGGGNNEQFF
TRBD1	few	TRBJ1-4	TRBV9	TGTGCCAGCAGCGTGGGCAGGGGGCGAGAAAAACTGTTTTTT	CASSVGRGREKLFF
.	few	TRBJ1-6	TRBV25-1	TGTGCCAGCAGTGAAGGGGGGGGGCACCTGCCCCTCCACTTT	CASSEGGGHLPLHF
TRBD1	.	TRBJ2-1	TRBV7-9	TGTGCCAGCAGCCTAAAGGGGACAGACTTTAAGGAGCAGTTCTTC	CASSLKGTDFKEQFF
.	once	TRBJ1-2	TRBV27	TGTGCCAGCCGCTTGAACAGGGCCTACTATGGCTACACCTTC	CASRLNRAYYGYTF
.	.	TRBJ2-7	TRBV7-8	TGTGCCAGCAGCTTAGTGCAGGGAGCAGACGAGCAGTACTTC	CASSLVQGADEQYF
.	.	TRBJ2-2	TRBV15	TGTGCCACCAGCAGAGAGGGGACCACCGGGGAGCTGTTTTTT	CATSREGTTGELFF
.	.	TRBJ2-1	TRBV7-3	TGTGCCAGCAGCTTATTTCCCAGCCAGGGGATATACAATGAGCAGTTCTTC	CASSLFPSQGIYNEQFF
.	few	TRBJ1-1	TRBV30	TGTGCCTGGGGGACGGGAGTTTGGGGCACTGAAGCTTTCTTT	CAWGTGVWGTEAFF
.	.	TRBJ1-2	TRBV30	TGTGCCTGGAGTGTATCGAGTAACTATGGCTACACCTTC	CAWSVSSNYGYTF
TRBD2	few	TRBJ2-5	TRBV9	TGTGCCAGCAGCGCCCGTAGCGGGGGGGCCGGAGAGACCCAGTACTTC	CASSARSGGAGETQYF
TRBD1	.	TRBJ1-1	TRBV5-1	TGCGCCAGCAGCCCAAGGACAGGGAAGAACACTGAAGCTTTCTTT	CASSPRTGKNTEAFF
.	.	TRBJ1-1	TRBV6-5	TGTGCCAGCCGCGGTTTGACGGTCCACGGGGTTGAAGCTTTCTTT	CASRGLTVHGVEAFF
TRBD2	.	TRBJ2-3	TRBV6-4	TGTGCCAGCAGCGAAACTAGCGGGGGGGCAGATACGCAGTATTTT	CASSETSGGADTQYF
.	.	TRBJ1-5	TRBV11-1	TGTGCCAGCAGAGGAGTTTGTCAGGGCAATCAGCCCCAGCATTTT	CASRGVCQGNQPQHF
TRBD1	.	TRBJ1-5	TRBV2	TGTGCCAGCAGGGTGACAGGGCGCAGCAATCAGCCCCAGCATTTT	CASRVTGRSNQPQHF
.	.	TRBJ2-3	TRBV27	TGTGCCAGCAGTGGCTTGGGGACAGATACGCAGTATTTT	CASSGLGTDTQYF
.	.	TRBJ2-1	TRBV15	TGTGCCACCAGCAGTGGACTCCGCAGCTCCTACAATGAGCAGTTCTTC	CATSSGLRSSYNEQFF
.	.	TRBJ2-1	TRBV27	TGTGCCAGCATAGGGGGGAGCTCCTACAATGAGCAGTTCTTC	CASIGGSSYNEQFF
.	few	TRBJ2-3	TRBV4-2	TGTGCCAGCAGCCAAGGTGGGCTAGCAGGAGATACGCAGTATTTT	CASSQGGLAGDTQYF
.	.	TRBJ1-4	TRBV4-1	TGCGCCAGCAGCCAAGATCCGGGGCGGTATGAAAAACTGTTTTTT	CASSQDPGRYEKLFF
.	.	TRBJ1-5	TRBV4-3	TGCGCCAGCAGCCCCGGACCCAGTAGCAATCAGCCCCAGCATTTT	CASSPGPSSNQPQHF
.	once	TRBJ2-7	TRBV10-3	TGTGCCATCAGCCCAGATATCTACGAGCAGTACTTC	CAISPDIYEQYF
.	.	TRBJ1-2	TRBV27	TGTGCCAGCAGCTACAGTTCGAGTAACTATGGCTACACCTTC	CASSYSSSNYGYTF
TRBD1	.	TRBJ2-7	TRBV30	TGTGCCTACAGACAGGGTTTCAACGAGCAGTACTTC	CAYRQGFNEQYF
.	few	TRBJ2-1	TRBV9	TGTGCCAGCAGCTCCGGGGAACTTAATGAGCAGTTCTTC	CASSSGELNEQFF
.	.	TRBJ1-1	TRBV7-2	TGTGCCAGCAGCTTAGCGCAGGGAATGAACACTGAAGCTTTCTTT	CASSLAQGMNTEAFF
TRBD1	.	TRBJ2-7	TRBV2	TGTGCCAGCAGTGTGACAGGGGGTGAGCAGTACTTC	CASSVTGGEQYF
TRBD1	.	TRBJ1-1	TRBV5-6	TGTGCCAGCAGCTGGGACAGGGACACTGAAGCTTTCTTT	CASSWDRDTEAFF